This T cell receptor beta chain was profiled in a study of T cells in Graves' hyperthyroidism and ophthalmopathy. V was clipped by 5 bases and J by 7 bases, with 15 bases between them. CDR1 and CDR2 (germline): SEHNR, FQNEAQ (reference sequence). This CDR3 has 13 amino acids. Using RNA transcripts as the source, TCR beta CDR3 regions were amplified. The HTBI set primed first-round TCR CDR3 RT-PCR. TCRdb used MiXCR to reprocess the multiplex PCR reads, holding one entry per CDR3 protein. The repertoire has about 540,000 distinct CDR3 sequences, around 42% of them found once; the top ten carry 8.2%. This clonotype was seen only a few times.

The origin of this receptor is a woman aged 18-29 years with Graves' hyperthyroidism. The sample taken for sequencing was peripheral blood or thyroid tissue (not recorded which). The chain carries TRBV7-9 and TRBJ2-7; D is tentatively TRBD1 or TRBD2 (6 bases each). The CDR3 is CASSPPGAEEQYF. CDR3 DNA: TGTGCCAGCAGCCCACCGGGGGCTGAGGAGCAGTACTTC.